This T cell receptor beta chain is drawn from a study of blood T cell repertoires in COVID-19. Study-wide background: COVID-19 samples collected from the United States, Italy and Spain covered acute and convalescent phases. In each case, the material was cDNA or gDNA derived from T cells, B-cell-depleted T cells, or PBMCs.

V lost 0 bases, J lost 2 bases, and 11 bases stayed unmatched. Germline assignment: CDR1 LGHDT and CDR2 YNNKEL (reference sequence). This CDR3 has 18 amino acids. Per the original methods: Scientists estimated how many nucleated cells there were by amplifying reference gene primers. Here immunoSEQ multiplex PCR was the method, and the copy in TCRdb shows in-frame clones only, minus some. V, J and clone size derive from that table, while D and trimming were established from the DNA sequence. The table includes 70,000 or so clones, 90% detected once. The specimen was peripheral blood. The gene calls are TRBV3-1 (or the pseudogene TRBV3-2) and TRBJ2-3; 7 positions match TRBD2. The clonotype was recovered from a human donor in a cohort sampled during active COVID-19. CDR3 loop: CASSQETPRSGLTDTQYF. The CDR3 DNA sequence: TGTGCCAGCAGCCAAGAGACCCCCCGTAGCGGGCTCACAGATACGCAGTATTTT.